These T cell receptor beta chains were read from a single sample in a study of regulatory T cells in long-lasting Graves disease. TCRdb used MiXCR to reprocess the multiplex PCR reads, holding one entry per CDR3 protein. The data hold a few hundred thousand distinct CDR3 sequences, with approximately 12% observed a single time. These records were also assigned to another study, of T cells in Graves' hyperthyroidism and ophthalmopathy.

Material: peripheral blood mononuclear cells (PBMCs), obtained at new diagnosis, from a patient treated with antithyroid drugs. These receptors came from a woman aged 18-29 years with Graves disease. Both conserved end residues are part of each CDR3. The D gene is left open where the match is weak. For some rows the clone size is stated as once, few or many, or as a class when expanded; others skip it.

j_call d_call clone_size v_call cdr3_nt cdr3_aa
TRBJ1-3 . few TRBV9 TGTGCCAGCAGCGTTTCTCCAAACCGGGGTGGAAACACCATATATTTT CASSVSPNRGGNTIYF
TRBJ1-5 . many TRBV19 TGTGCCAGTAGTATGGCCTCCATCCGCAGGGCTTTGTATCAGCCCCAGCATTTT CASSMASIRRALYQPQHF
TRBJ2-5 . many TRBV20-1 TGCAGTGCTAGCGTAAGGGAGACCCAGTACTTC CSASVRETQYF
TRBJ2-1 . . TRBV29-1 TGCAGCGTTGATGGGGCGGACCCAGGTGAGCAGTTCTTC CSVDGADPGEQFF
TRBJ2-1 . . TRBV24-1 TGTGCCACCAGTGATCCCCTCTTAGGGCCCAATGAGCAGTTCTTC CATSDPLLGPNEQFF
TRBJ1-1 . few TRBV30 TGTGCCTCCCTCGGGGACCTGATGAACACTGAAGCTTTCTTT CASLGDLMNTEAFF
TRBJ1-2 . many TRBV28 TGTGCCAGCAGTTCCGCGGGGGAGACAGATGGCTACACCTTC CASSSAGETDGYTF
TRBJ1-4 . . TRBV18 TGTGCCAGCTCTCCCGGGACAAATAATGAAAAACTGTTTTTT CASSPGTNNEKLFF
TRBJ2-5 TRBD1 many TRBV27 TGTGCCAGCAGTTTATGGCCGGGACAGGGAGGAGAGACCCAGTACTTC CASSLWPGQGGETQYF
TRBJ2-1 TRBD2 many TRBV7-6 TGTGCCAGCAGCTTAGCACTAGCGGGAGGAATGGATGAGCAGTTCTTC CASSLALAGGMDEQFF
TRBJ1-1 . many TRBV27 TGTGCCAGCAGTTTTGGGTGGGGCACTGAAGCTTTCTTT CASSFGWGTEAFF
TRBJ1-1 . few TRBV6-2/TRBV6-3 TGTGCCAGCAGTTTGACCAGGGGCAACACTGAAGCTTTCTTT CASSLTRGNTEAFF
TRBJ2-5 . many TRBV12-3/TRBV12-4 TGTGCCAGCCAACGAGGGTTCCAAGAGACCCAGTACTTC CASQRGFQETQYF
TRBJ1-2 . many TRBV12-3/TRBV12-4 TGTGCCAGCATTACCTGGGACAAAGAAAACTATGGCTACACCTTC CASITWDKENYGYTF
TRBJ2-3 . many TRBV5-4 TGTGCCAGCAGCTCCCAGGTCAGGGGGGCTGGAGATACGCAGTATTTT CASSSQVRGAGDTQYF
TRBJ1-1 . many TRBV18 TGTGCCAGCTCACGCGGTGTGCCTGAAGCTTTCTTT CASSRGVPEAFF
TRBJ1-5 TRBD1 few TRBV28 TGTGCCAGCAGTTTAGATCAGGGGGCGAGGCAGCCCCAGCATTTT CASSLDQGARQPQHF
TRBJ2-7 . . TRBV6-4 TGTGCCAGCTCACCCCAGTTGGGTTACGAGCAGTACTTC CASSPQLGYEQYF
TRBJ2-1 TRBD2 many TRBV28 TGTGCCAGCAGCTTAACGACTAGCGGCTACAATGAGCAGTTCTTC CASSLTTSGYNEQFF
TRBJ2-2 . . TRBV29-1 TGCAGCGCCGCAGGGAGTATTGCCGGGGAGCTGTTTTTT CSAAGSIAGELFF
TRBJ2-1 TRBD1 few TRBV5-1 TGCGCCAGCAGCTTGGGGACAGGGGACCATGAGCAGTTCTTC CASSLGTGDHEQFF
TRBJ2-1 TRBD1 . TRBV15 TGTGCCACCTCCCGGACAGGGGACTACAATGAGCAGTTCTTC CATSRTGDYNEQFF
TRBJ2-2 . many TRBV2 TGTGCCAGCAGTGAAGAGACCCTCCGCGGCCTGAACACCGGGGAGCTGTTTTTT CASSEETLRGLNTGELFF
TRBJ2-1 TRBD2 many TRBV2 TGTGCCAGCAGTGAAGCCGGACTAGGGAGTTACAATGAGCAGTTCTTC CASSEAGLGSYNEQFF
TRBJ2-1 TRBD2 many TRBV11-2 TGTGCCAGCAGCTACTTACCGGGGGGTAGGGAGCAGTTCTTC CASSYLPGGREQFF
TRBJ1-6 . many TRBV6-2/TRBV6-3 TGTGCCAGCAGTTACCCGACGGGGAGAGGATCACCCCTCCACTTT CASSYPTGRGSPLHF
TRBJ2-5 TRBD2 many TRBV11-2 TGTGCCAGCAGCTGGGACTATAGGGAGACCCAGTACTTC CASSWDYRETQYF
TRBJ1-2 . . TRBV7-9 TGTGCCAGCAGCCTCGCCGTTCGGGGCGGGAAATCTGGCTACACCTTC CASSLAVRGGKSGYTF
TRBJ1-2 . few TRBV19 TGTGCCAGTAGTATAGCGGCAGGGGTCGACTATGGCTACACCTTC CASSIAAGVDYGYTF
TRBJ2-1 TRBD2 . TRBV5-1 TGCGCCAGCAGCTCAGGACTAGCGGGAGGGGATGAGCAGTTCTTC CASSSGLAGGDEQFF
TRBJ2-1 TRBD2 many TRBV12-3/TRBV12-4 TGTGCCAGCAACCCGACTAGCGGGAGGGTTAGTGAGCAGTTCTTC CASNPTSGRVSEQFF
TRBJ1-2 . many TRBV28 TGTGCCAGCAGTTTAAAGGGGGTCGGTGGCTACACCTTC CASSLKGVGGYTF
TRBJ2-7 . many TRBV29-1 TGCAGCGTCCCCCGCGAGTGGCAGACCTACGAGCAGTACTTC CSVPREWQTYEQYF